In this sample, the clone carrying this T cell receptor (beta chain) turned up many times. TCRdb processed the PCR reads anew with MiXCR; each CDR3 protein has one entry. The sample consists of about 11,000 distinct CDR3 sequences, around half of them appearing once. The data are from a study of tumor-infiltrating lymphocytes in oesophageal squamous cell carcinoma. This sequence originates from a female donor with esophageal squamous cell carcinoma. The sample comprised esophageal tumor tissue.

DNA for the CDR3: TGTGCCAGCTCACCGGCGGGGAGTAGTGAAGCTTTCTTT. It codes for CASSPAGSSEAFF. The genes are TRBV18 and TRBJ1-1; D remains unclear. Germline lookup yields CDR1 KGHSH and CDR2 LQKENI. There are 13 residues in the CDR3. The V end lost 3 bases, the J end lost 7 bases, and 12 bases lay between the germline ends. Drawing the rest from reference TRBV18 and TRBJ1-1, the complete variable domain is NAGVMQNPRHLVRRRGQEARLRCSPMKGHSHVYWYRQLPEEGLKFMVYLQKENIIDESGMPKERFSAEFPKEGPSILRIQQVVRGDSAAYFCASSPAGSSEAFFGQGTRLTVV.